This T cell receptor (beta chain) comes out of a study of CD8 T cells in Susac syndrome (dated by TCRdb to the late 2010s). The study in broad terms: Whether CD8+ T cell activation and differentiation in Susac syndrome was antigen driven was tested using repertoire sequencing. CD8+ T cell repertoire clonality was compared between around eleven healthy donors, around 14 Susac syndrome patients and 15 multiple sclerosis patients.

Reading from cysteine to phenylalanine, the CDR3 counts 14 amino acids. Just CDR3 DNA is preserved here, 42 bases in frame from base 1. As encoded in the germline V gene, CDR1 is MNHNS while CDR2 is SASEGT. The trim is 3 bases for V and 5 bases for J, with a gap of 11 bases between the germline ends. RNA was extracted with the RNeasy kit and 0.5 to 1 ug was reverse transcribed using random hexamers. The immunoSEQ multiplex PCR assay, which covers 54 Vbeta and 13 Jbeta segments, was used to amplify TCR beta CDR3 regions. Bias from PCR amplification was corrected by using a synthetic template baseline for primer optimization and for computational correction. As for the original processing: Reads were annotated to V, D and J genes per IMGT and analyzed with immunoSEQ Analyzer, keeping only productive sequences. Clonality was computed as one minus Shannon entropy normalized by log2 of the number of productive unique sequences. Public and private clones were assessed among the 100 most prevalent clones of each patient and control. Clones were defined as Susac-specific when absent from the healthy and MS cohorts, from about 1,100 published viral clones and from other ImmuneACCESS disease sequences. The raw public reads went through TCRdb reprocessing: fastp at Q25, MiXCR clone calling, in-frame beta chains kept. Here each entry gathers all rows of one CDR3 protein and keeps the most common genes and DNA. In this record, the V and J calls reflect TCRdb's handling and not the investigators' own analysis. For this sample there are hundreds of thousands of distinct CDR3 sequences; 85% to 90% appear just once. The ten most abundant clones make up under 0.15% of the sample.

In this sample, this clonotype turned up a few times. Its antigen has not been determined. The sample holds no much larger clone one base away, and base qualities are not on file. Here is what the overall study found, with its caveats: The number of individuals in the TCR sequencing and HLA analysis was recognized as being relatively small.

High-throughput TCR beta sequencing profiled peripheral blood CD8+ and CD4+ T cells from healthy donors, Susac syndrome patients and multiple sclerosis patients. Treatment-naive patients with stable or active relapsing-remitting disease fulfilling revised McDonald criteria were used as multiple sclerosis controls. CD8+ TEMRA cells were enriched by FACS, while bulk CD8+ and CD4+ T cells were purified by magnetic negative isolation. Blood was collected in EDTA tubes and processed within 24 hours, with PBMCs isolated through density gradient centrifugation. PBMCs destined for TCR sequencing were cryopreserved in liquid nitrogen and later thawed in a 37 °C water bath. The sorted or isolated CD4+, CD8+ and CD8+ TEMRA cells reached a purity of at least 90%.

The receptor was derived from a human donor with multiple sclerosis. Sequenced input: CD8+ T cells from PBMCs. The chain is made from TRBV6-1 and TRBJ1-5; the D gene is unclear. The CDR3 sequence is CASSDDQEYQPQHF. The nucleotide sequence is given as TGTGCCAGCAGTGACGATCAGGAGTATCAGCCCCAGCATTTT.